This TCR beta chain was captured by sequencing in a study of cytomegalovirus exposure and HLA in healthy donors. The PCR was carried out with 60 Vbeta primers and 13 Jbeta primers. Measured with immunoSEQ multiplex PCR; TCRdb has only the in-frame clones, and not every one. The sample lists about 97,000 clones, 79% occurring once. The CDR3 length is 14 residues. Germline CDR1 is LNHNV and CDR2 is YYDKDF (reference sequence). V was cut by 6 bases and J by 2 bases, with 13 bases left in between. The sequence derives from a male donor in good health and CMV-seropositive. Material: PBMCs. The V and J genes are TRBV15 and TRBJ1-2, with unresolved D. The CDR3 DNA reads TGTGCCACCAGAGGAACAGCCTCAAACTATGGCTACACCTTC. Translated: CATRGTASNYGYTF. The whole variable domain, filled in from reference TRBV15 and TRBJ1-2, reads DAMVIQNPRYQVTQFGKPVTLSCSQTLNHNVMYWYQQKSSQAPKLLFHYYDKDFNNEADTPDNFQSRRPNTSFCFLDIRSPGLGDTAMYLCATRGTASNYGYTFGSGTRLTVV.